A selection of T cell receptor beta chains follows, all from one sample in a study of vaccination effects on CD4 cells after COVID-19. The antigens of these receptors remain unknown. Data came from immunoSEQ multiplex PCR; TCRdb stores just in-frame clones and leaves some out. The sample carries 57,000 or so clones, around four fifths recorded once. The starting material was CD4+ T cells from PBMCs cultured without peptide, obtained after COVID-19 vaccination. The origin of the receptors is a human donor who received a COVID-19 vaccine. Both conserved end residues are part of each CDR3. A D gene is named only where the DNA matches it firmly. A row's size may be missing; if present it is once, few, many or a size class.

CDR3nt	CDR3aa	v_gene	d_gene	abundance	j_gene
TGCGCCAGCAGCCAAGATCGAGGGACTTCACCCCTCCACTTT	CASSQDRGTSPLHF	TRBV4-1	-	-	TRBJ1-6
TGCGCCAGCAGCCCAGGCGGGGGGGCCTTATCCGGGGAGCTGTTTTTT	CASSPGGGALSGELFF	TRBV5-1	TRBD2	-	TRBJ2-2
TGTGCCAGCAGTACCGGGACACATCAGCCCCAGCATTTT	CASSTGTHQPQHF	TRBV6-5	-	-	TRBJ1-5
TGTGCCAGCAATCTCCAGGGACAGAAAGAGACCCAGTACTTC	CASNLQGQKETQYF	TRBV2	TRBD1	-	TRBJ2-5
TGTGCCAGTAGTAAGGGACTAGCGTCAGATACGCAGTATTTT	CASSKGLASDTQYF	TRBV19	TRBD2	-	TRBJ2-3
TGTGCCAGCAGCGGTATCGGCTCCCGGGAGCGCGAGCAGTTCTTC	CASSGIGSREREQFF	TRBV11-3	-	-	TRBJ2-1
TGTGCCAGCAGCAAGACAGGGTACGAGCAGTACTTC	CASSKTGYEQYF	TRBV11-2	TRBD1	-	TRBJ2-7
TGTGCCTGGAGTGGGACAGGGTGGTACGAGCAGTACTTC	CAWSGTGWYEQYF	TRBV30	TRBD1	-	TRBJ2-7
TGTGCCAGCAGGGCCTGGACAGGGCAACTATACGAGCAGTACTTC	CASRAWTGQLYEQYF	TRBV28	TRBD1	-	TRBJ2-7
TGCGCCAGCAGCTTCGGGACACGCACAGATACGCAGTATTTT	CASSFGTRTDTQYF	TRBV5-1	-	-	TRBJ2-3
TGTGCCAGCAGTTTTTCCCCCTCAACTGGACAGGCCTCGGGGTCACCCCTCCACTTT	CASSFSPSTGQASGSPLHF	TRBV27	TRBD1	-	TRBJ1-6
TGTGCCAGCAGCTTAGTAACAGGGACCTACGAGCAGTACTTC	CASSLVTGTYEQYF	TRBV7-2	-	few	TRBJ2-7
TGTGCCAGCAGTGAAGCGCGGGGGACAGGGAATGAAAAACTGTTTTTT	CASSEARGTGNEKLFF	TRBV6-1	TRBD1	-	TRBJ1-4
TGTGCCAGCAGCCAATCAGAATTGAATGAGCAGTTCTTC	CASSQSELNEQFF	TRBV7-9	-	once	TRBJ2-1
TGTGCCAGCAGCCCCGGGACAGGGGGAGAGACCCAGTACTTC	CASSPGTGGETQYF	TRBV3-1/TRBV3-2	TRBD1	few	TRBJ2-5
TGTGCCAGCAGTTACAGGCAGGGTAATTGGGAGACCCAGTACTTC	CASSYRQGNWETQYF	TRBV6-6	-	-	TRBJ2-5
TGCGCCAGCAGCCAAGATCGTTTTGGAGGGGGCACAGATACGCAGTATTTT	CASSQDRFGGGTDTQYF	TRBV4-3	-	-	TRBJ2-3
TGTGCCAGCAGTCCAAAGTGGCCGACAGATACGCAGTATTTT	CASSPKWPTDTQYF	TRBV28	-	-	TRBJ2-3
TGTGCCAGCTCACCGACCAGCGGGATACCGGGTGATACGCAGTATTTT	CASSPTSGIPGDTQYF	TRBV18	TRBD2	-	TRBJ2-3
TGCGCCAGCAGCGCGGGACTAGCGGGAGGGCCCGTCTCCTACAATGAGCAGTTCTTC	CASSAGLAGGPVSYNEQFF	TRBV5-1	TRBD2	-	TRBJ2-1
TGTGCTAGTGGTTTGGTACTGGGGAGAGAGAGGAATGAGCAGTTCTTC	CASGLVLGRERNEQFF	TRBV12-5	-	-	TRBJ2-1